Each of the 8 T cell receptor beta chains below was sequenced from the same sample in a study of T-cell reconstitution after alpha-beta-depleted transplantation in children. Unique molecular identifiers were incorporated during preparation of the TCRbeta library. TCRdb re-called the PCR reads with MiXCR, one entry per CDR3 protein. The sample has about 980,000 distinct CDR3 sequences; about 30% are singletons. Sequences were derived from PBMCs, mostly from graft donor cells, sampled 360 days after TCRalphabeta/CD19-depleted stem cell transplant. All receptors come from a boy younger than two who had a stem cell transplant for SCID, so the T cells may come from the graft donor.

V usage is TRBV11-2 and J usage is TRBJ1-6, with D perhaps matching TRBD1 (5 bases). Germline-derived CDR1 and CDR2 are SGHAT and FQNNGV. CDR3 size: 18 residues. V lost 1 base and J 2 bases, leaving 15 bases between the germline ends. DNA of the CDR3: TGTGCCAGCAGCTTAGTTCCCCTCAGGGCAGCCTATAATTCACCCCTCCACTTT. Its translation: CASSLVPLRAAYNSPLHF.

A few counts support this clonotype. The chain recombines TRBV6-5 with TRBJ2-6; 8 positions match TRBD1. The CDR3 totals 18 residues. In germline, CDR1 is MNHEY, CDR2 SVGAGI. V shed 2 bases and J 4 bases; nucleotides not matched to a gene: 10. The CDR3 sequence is CASSYGVQGDPGANVLTF. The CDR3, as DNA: TGTGCCAGCAGTTACGGAGTACAGGGGGATCCAGGGGCCAACGTCCTGACTTTC.

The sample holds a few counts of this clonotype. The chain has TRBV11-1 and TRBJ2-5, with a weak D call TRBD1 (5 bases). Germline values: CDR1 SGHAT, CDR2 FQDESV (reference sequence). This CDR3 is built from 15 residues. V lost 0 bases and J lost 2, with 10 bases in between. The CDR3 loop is CASSLARGSQETQYF. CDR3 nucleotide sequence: TGTGCCAGCAGCTTAGCAAGGGGATCTCAAGAGACCCAGTACTTC. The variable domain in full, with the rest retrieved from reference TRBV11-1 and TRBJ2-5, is EAEVAQSPRYKITEKSQAVAFWCDPISGHATLYWYRQILGQGPELLVQFQDESVVDDSQLPKDRFSAERLKGVDSTLKIQPAELGDSAMYLCASSLARGSQETQYFGPGTRLLVL.

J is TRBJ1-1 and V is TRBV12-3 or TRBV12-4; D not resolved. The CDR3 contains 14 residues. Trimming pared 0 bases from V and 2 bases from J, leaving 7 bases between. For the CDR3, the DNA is TGTGCCAGCAGTTTAGCGTGGAGTAACACTGAAGCTTTCTTT. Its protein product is CASSLAWSNTEAFF.

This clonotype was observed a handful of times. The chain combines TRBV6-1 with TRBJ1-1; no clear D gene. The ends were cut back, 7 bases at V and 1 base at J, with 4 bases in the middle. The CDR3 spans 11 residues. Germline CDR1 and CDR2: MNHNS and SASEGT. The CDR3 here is CASMRNTEAFF. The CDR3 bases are TGTGCCAGCATGAGGAACACTGAAGCTTTCTTT.

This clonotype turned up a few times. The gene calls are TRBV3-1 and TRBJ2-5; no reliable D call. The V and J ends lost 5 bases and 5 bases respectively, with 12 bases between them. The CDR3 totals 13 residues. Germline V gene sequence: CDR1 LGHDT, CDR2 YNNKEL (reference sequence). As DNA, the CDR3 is TGTGCCAGCAGCACTTTGTGGGTTGAGACCCAGTACTTC. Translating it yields CASSTLWVETQYF.

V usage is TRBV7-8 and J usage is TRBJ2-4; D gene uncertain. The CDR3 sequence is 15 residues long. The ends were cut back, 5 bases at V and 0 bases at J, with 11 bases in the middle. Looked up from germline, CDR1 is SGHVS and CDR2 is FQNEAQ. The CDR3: CASSEAGLAKNIQYF. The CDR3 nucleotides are TGTGCCAGCAGCGAGGCAGGTCTAGCCAAAAACATTCAGTACTTC.

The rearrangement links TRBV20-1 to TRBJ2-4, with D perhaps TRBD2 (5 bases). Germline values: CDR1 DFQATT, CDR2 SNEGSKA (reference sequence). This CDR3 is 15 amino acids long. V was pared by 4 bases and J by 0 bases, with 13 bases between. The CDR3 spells CSAILVLVAKNIQYF. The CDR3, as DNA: TGCAGTGCTATACTAGTTTTGGTAGCCAAAAACATTCAGTACTTC.